These 7 T cell receptor beta chains share one sample of origin, sequenced in a study of a mutant IDH1 vaccine in newly diagnosed glioma (dated by TCRdb to about 2021). These TCRs are of unknown antigen specificity. The library was made by the immunoSEQ multiplex PCR assay. Held by TCRdb, this immuneACCESS table contains in-frame sequences only and omits some clones. Under half of the omission traces to an unresolved V gene where checked; the cause of the rest is unknown. The sample profile shows approximately 35,000 clones; approximately 92% of them were found once. The ten largest clones take up around 5% of the sample. The time point label for this specimen denotes: week 47, end of study. A 20-mer mutant IDH1 peptide at 300 micrograms in Montanide made up each vaccine dose, which was injected subcutaneously together with topical imiquimod. The source was PBMCs, collected from a glioma patient whose treatment included an IDH1 peptide vaccine. These receptors were obtained from a woman between 35 and 50 years old with glioma.

This chain joins TRBV5-1 and TRBJ2-1, with no clear D. CDR1 is SGHRS and CDR2 is YFSETQ in the germline V gene. Trimming removed 0 bases from V and 3 bases from J, with 10 bases in between. This CDR3 has 15 amino acids. The DNA of the CDR3 is TGCGCCAGCAGCTTGGAAGGAACAAGCTACAATGAGCAGTTCTTC. It yields the protein CASSLEGTSYNEQFF.

This chain links TRBV4-3 with TRBJ2-3; either TRBD1 or TRBD2 may supply D (5 bases each). V lost 4 bases, J lost 2 bases, and 13 bases lay in between. The germline CDR1 and CDR2 sequences are LGHNA and YSLEER. The CDR3 extends over 15 amino acids. DNA of the CDR3: TGCGCCAGCAGCCTCGGGACCACTTCCACAGATACGCAGTATTTT. It is translated as CASSLGTTSTDTQYF.

In its sample, this clone was seen a few times. This chain connects TRBV7-9 to TRBJ1-1, with TRBD1 as a possible D gene (6 bases). CDR3 size: 12 residues. The germline gives CDR1 SEHNR, CDR2 FQNEAQ (reference sequence). V lost 5 bases and J lost 10, with 14 bases in between. The CDR3 reads CASSPGGGRAFF. CDR3 DNA sequence: TGTGCCAGCAGCCCAGGTGGGGGGCGAGCTTTCTTT. The whole variable domain, remainder taken from reference TRBV7-9 and TRBJ1-1, is DTGVSQNPRHKITKRGQNVTFRCDPISEHNRLYWYRQTLGQGPEFLTYFQNEAQLEKSRLLSDRFSAERPKGSFSTLEIQRTEQGDSAMYLCASSPGGGRAFFGQGTRLTVV.

The V call is TRBV6-6, the J call TRBJ2-5; D possibly matches TRBD1 or TRBD2 (6 bases each). With 8 bases removed from V and 5 bases from J, the gap between germline ends came to 9 bases. Germline V gene data show CDR1 as MNHNY and CDR2 as SVGAGI (reference sequence). CDR3 length: 11 amino acids. The CDR3 DNA follows: TGTGCCAGCCAAGGGGGGGAGACCCAGTACTTC. Protein: CASQGGETQYF.

V usage is TRBV5-1 and J usage is TRBJ2-7; 9 positions agree with TRBD2. The CDR3 has 15 residues. Unmatched junction bases numbered 3, after V lost 1 base and J lost 1 base. Per germline, CDR1 SGHRS and CDR2 YFSETQ. The CDR3 region has the DNA TGCGCCAGCAGCTTGAGCGGGAGGAAATCCTACGAGCAGTACTTC. Protein product: CASSLSGRKSYEQYF. Together with reference TRBV5-1 and TRBJ2-7, the CDR3 gives the full variable domain: KAGVTQTPRYLIKTRGQQVTLSCSPISGHRSVSWYQQTPGQGLQFLFEYFSETQRNKGNFPGRFSGRQFSNSRSEMNVSTLELGDSALYLCASSLSGRKSYEQYFGPGTRLTVT.

The chain has TRBV5-4 and TRBJ2-3, with TRBD2 identical over 8 bases. The germline V gene has CDR1 SGHNT and CDR2 YYREEE (reference sequence). CDR3 length: 16 residues. The junction had 6 bases not matched to a gene; V was cut back by 1 base and J by 2 bases. The CDR3 protein is CASSLRTSGYTDTQYF. The CDR3 DNA reads as TGTGCCAGCAGCTTGCGTACTAGCGGATACACAGATACGCAGTATTTT.

The rearrangement joins TRBV30 to TRBJ1-4; D is unresolved. Germline CDR1 reads GTSNPN; CDR2 reads SVGIG (reference sequence). There are 14 residues in the CDR3. Trimming stripped 2 bases from V and 0 bases from J, with 7 bases between. In nucleotides, the CDR3 is TGTGCCTGGAGTATGAGTACAACTAATGAAAAACTGTTTTTT. Protein product: CAWSMSTTNEKLFF.